Listed below are T cell receptor beta chains from one sample, sequenced in a study of T cell changes during pregnancy in multiple sclerosis. Method: immunoSEQ multiplex PCR; TCRdb's copy keeps in-frame clones and lacks some. The sample shows about 14,000 clones, around nine tenths of them seen only once. Sequenced material: CD8+ T cells from peripheral blood mononuclear cells, taken in the first trimester of pregnancy. The receptors here all came from a female donor with multiple sclerosis, enrolled in a pregnancy study. CDR3s include the opening cysteine and the closing phenylalanine or tryptophan. The D gene is left open where the match is weak. Size is stated for part of the rows, as once, few or many counts, or as a class when the clone is expanded.

V	D	J	size	DNA	CDR3
TRBV30	TRBD1	TRBJ1-1	few	TGTGCCTGGATAAACCCGGGTGGACAGGCTGAAGCTTTCTTT	CAWINPGGQAEAFF
TRBV6-1	TRBD1	TRBJ2-3	once	TGTGCCTCCTCGCAGGGGGCCGACACAGATACGCAGTATTTT	CASSQGADTDTQYF
TRBV4-3	NA	TRBJ2-1	NA	TGCGCCAGCAGCCCTTCCCCGGTGGGCGATGAGCAGTTCTTC	CASSPSPVGDEQFF
TRBV19	NA	TRBJ2-7	NA	TGTGCCAGTAGTAGAACGGACAGCTACTACTACGAGCAGTACTTC	CASSRTDSYYYEQYF
TRBV4-1	NA	TRBJ2-1	medium-sized	TGCGCCAGCAGCCAAGGACCCGGAGGGTGGAACAACAATGAGCAGTTCTTC	CASSQGPGGWNNNEQFF
TRBV9	NA	TRBJ2-4	NA	TGTGCCAGCAGCGCGGGCCGGGGGAAAAACATTCAGTACTTC	CASSAGRGKNIQYF
TRBV4-1	NA	TRBJ2-2	large	TGCGCCAGCAGCCAAGTGCCGACTGGCGGGGAGCTGTTTTTT	CASSQVPTGGELFF
TRBV5-1	NA	TRBJ2-5	NA	TGCGCCAGCAGCTTAAGGGGAGAGACCCAGTACTTC	CASSLRGETQYF
TRBV6-4	NA	TRBJ2-3	few	TGTGCCAGCAGCAGGACTGCCGAGGGCACAGATACGCAGTATTTT	CASSRTAEGTDTQYF
TRBV11-2	NA	TRBJ1-1	NA	TGTGCCAGCAGCCCCCCGACAGATCTTGAAGCTTTCTTT	CASSPPTDLEAFF
TRBV27	NA	TRBJ1-6	NA	TGTGCCAGCTCCCTAGGGGCCCTAGGAGATTCACCCCTCCACTTT	CASSLGALGDSPLHF
TRBV19	TRBD1	TRBJ1-1	NA	TGTGCCACCTCGACAGGGGTAAAAACTGAAGCTTTCTTT	CATSTGVKTEAFF
TRBV21-1	NA	TRBJ2-5	NA	TGTGCCAGCAGCAAAGTCAGACAGGGTAGGGATCTCCAAGAGACCCAGTACTTC	CASSKVRQGRDLQETQYF
TRBV6-4	TRBD1	TRBJ2-3	NA	TGTGCCAGCAGTGAGTCCCCAGGGGGCAATACGCAGTATTTT	CASSESPGGNTQYF
TRBV7-2	NA	TRBJ2-7	large	TGTGCCAGCAGCTTAGGAGGTGCGAGCTCCTACGAGCAGTACTTC	CASSLGGASSYEQYF
TRBV4-1	TRBD1	TRBJ1-1	NA	TGCGCCAGCAGCCTTCTGGGACAGGGGAACACTGAAGCTTTCTTT	CASSLLGQGNTEAFF
TRBV6-5	NA	TRBJ1-1	NA	TGTGCCAGCAGTTACTTTCCGGGCACTGAAGCTTTCTTT	CASSYFPGTEAFF
TRBV7-9	NA	TRBJ1-1	once	TGTGCCAGCAGCAAACAGGGGAACACTGAAGCTTTCTTT	CASSKQGNTEAFF
TRBV7-3	NA	TRBJ2-3	NA	TGTGCCAGCAGCCCAGGACTACACTCAGATACGCAGTATTTT	CASSPGLHSDTQYF
TRBV7-9	TRBD1	TRBJ1-4	NA	TGTGCCAGCAGCTCGGGGACAGACGGAAAACTGTTTTTT	CASSSGTDGKLFF
TRBV5-4	NA	TRBJ2-1	NA	TGTGCCAGCAGCTTAGGGGGGGTGACCTACAATGAGCAGTTCTTC	CASSLGGVTYNEQFF
TRBV7-9	NA	TRBJ2-3	NA	TGTGCCAGCAGCTTAGGGGTAGGGGTTGATACGCAGTATTTT	CASSLGVGVDTQYF
TRBV19	NA	TRBJ1-1	NA	TGTGCCAGTCGGACATTTCAGAACACTGAAGCTTTCTTT	CASRTFQNTEAFF
TRBV4-1	TRBD2	TRBJ2-3	NA	TGCGCCAGCAGCCAAGCAGGGCGGGGGGGCACAGATACGCAGTATTTT	CASSQAGRGGTDTQYF
TRBV2	TRBD1	TRBJ1-1	NA	TGTGCCAGCAGTAACGACGGGACAGGGTATGACACTGAAGCTTTCTTT	CASSNDGTGYDTEAFF
TRBV27	NA	TRBJ2-1	once	TGTGCCAGCAGTTTATCGGGGCCTACTGTCGCGGATGAGCAGTTCTTC	CASSLSGPTVADEQFF
TRBV7-9	TRBD2	TRBJ2-5	NA	TGTGCCAGCAGCGGCCGGACTAGCGGGGGGAAAGAGACCCAGTACTTC	CASSGRTSGGKETQYF
TRBV19	NA	TRBJ1-3	NA	TGTGCCACCAGCGGGACACCCGGAAACACCATATATTTT	CATSGTPGNTIYF
TRBV6-4	TRBD2	TRBJ2-1	NA	TGTGCCAGCAGTCCTAGCGGGAGGAACAATGAGCAGTTCTTC	CASSPSGRNNEQFF
TRBV6-6	TRBD1	TRBJ2-7	NA	TGTGCCAGCAGTATTACAGGGGGTTCCTACGAGCAGTACTTC	CASSITGGSYEQYF
TRBV2	TRBD1	TRBJ2-7	NA	TGTGCCAGCAGGTGGACAGGGGGCTCCTACGAGCAGTACTTC	CASRWTGGSYEQYF
TRBV21-1	NA	TRBJ1-1	NA	TGTGCCAGCAGCAAAGGGACAGGGGGCCGAGCTTTCTTT	CASSKGTGGRAFF
TRBV28	NA	TRBJ2-3	NA	TGTGCCAGCAGTCTCGGACTCCCCGTTCTCCCCACAGATACGCAGTATTTT	CASSLGLPVLPTDTQYF
TRBV9	NA	TRBJ1-1	NA	TGTGCCAGCAGCGTACACAGTTTGAACACTGAAGCTTTCTTT	CASSVHSLNTEAFF
TRBV10-1	NA	TRBJ1-1	NA	TGCGCCAGCAGGATTGGGGAGGGGTTAACAACTGAAGCTTTCTTT	CASRIGEGLTTEAFF
TRBV15	NA	TRBJ2-3	NA	TGTGCCACCAGCAGAGGGGCGACCTACACAGATACGCAGTATTTT	CATSRGATYTDTQYF